This paragraph reports one T cell receptor (beta chain). Its antigen is not known. This may be a read error, as it is one base from a much larger clone. This entry comes from a study of tumor and adjacent non-tumor tissue in lung cancer. No cell sorting was done before RNA was extracted from the tissue. This non-tumor lung sample came from over 3 cm beyond the tumor edge. Whole-study findings and limits: Compared with tumor, normal lung showed significantly lower TCR diversity. Tumor repertoires had a smaller top 100 clone share than normal lung. Patients with more diverse tumor TCRs had worse survival.

CDR3 length: 14 residues. CDR1 MDHEN and CDR2 SYDVKM come from the germline V gene. A modified ARM-PCR protocol with three rounds of nested PCR amplified TCRbeta. One entry per CDR3 protein, called by TCRdb with MiXCR from the multiplex PCR reads. The repertoire holds around 75,000 distinct CDR3 sequences, with approximately 68% as singletons. The rearrangement uses TRBV28 and TRBJ1-2; TRBD1 is a possible D gene (5 bases). The sequence came from a woman aged 50 to 60 with non-small cell lung cancer. Sequenced: distant non-tumor lung tissue. CDR3 residues: CGSSFKGAGYGYTF. The CDR3 DNA follows: TGTGGCAGCAGTTTTAAAGGGGCGGGCTATGGCTACACCTTC.